This T cell receptor (beta chain) was sequenced in a study of CD8+ T cells in alopecia areata. Study-level findings and limits: There were many expanded lesional clones persisting in scalp and blood during tofacitinib. Sequenced scalp T cells also include alphabeta T cells resident in normal skin. Relative to normal scalp, lesional scalp, especially alopecia totalis/universalis, showed higher clonality.

RNA, once extracted, was reverse transcribed into cDNA for use as the sequencing template. TCRdb's copy holds only in-frame clones and misses some; the assay was immunoSEQ multiplex PCR. In the table there are around 120,000 clones, under 65% of which are singletons. The CDR3 is 13 amino acids. Germline CDR1 and CDR2: ENHRY and SYGVKD. J lost 5 bases, V lost 6 bases, and 4 bases had no gene match. As to treatment: oral pan-JAK inhibitor, 5-10 mg twice daily. The investigators collected lesional scalp punch biopsies and peripheral blood from alopecia areata patients. In the case of this clone: Its antigen is currently unknown.

The chain has TRBV10-3 and TRBJ2-3, with TRBD2 matching over 8 bases. This TCR was recovered from a human donor with alopecia areata. Sequences were derived from CD4+ T cells sorted from blood, sampled at week 4, from a patient treated with tofacitinib. This CDR3 reads CAISPGGGDTQYF. The DNA for the CDR3 is TGTGCCATCAGCCCCGGGGGGGGAGATACGCAGTATTTT.